This is a list of T cell receptor beta chains from one sample in a study of CD4 T cells in relation to SARS-CoV-2 and coronaviruses. Produced via immunoSEQ multiplex PCR; TCRdb's table is partial and in-frame only. The profile shows approximately 25,000 clones, 76% of them singletons. For these receptors, no antigen is known. What was sequenced was CD4+ T cells from PBMCs, cultured in vitro. The receptor set was obtained from a human donor in good health. The CDR3 runs from the conserved cysteine through the conserved F or W. Each record gives: CDR3 protein, CDR3 DNA, J gene, V gene, D gene, clone size. The D gene is left open where the match is weak. Rows may omit the clone size; those that give it use once, few, many or a size class.

CDR3aa: CAWSGLTDQETQYF
CDR3nt: TGTGCCTGGAGTGGACTCACAGACCAAGAGACCCAGTACTTC
j_gene: TRBJ2-5
v_gene: TRBV30
d_gene: -
abundance: -

CDR3aa: CASSLGTGQGQKDTQYF
CDR3nt: TGCGCCAGCAGCTTGGGGACGGGACAGGGGCAGAAAGATACGCAGTATTTT
j_gene: TRBJ2-3
v_gene: TRBV5-1
d_gene: TRBD1
abundance: -

CDR3aa: CASSGTSRTDTQYF
CDR3nt: TGTGCCAGCAGTGGGACGAGTAGGACCGATACGCAGTATTTT
j_gene: TRBJ2-3
v_gene: TRBV25-1
d_gene: -
abundance: -

CDR3aa: CASSLNRGLTDTQYF
CDR3nt: TGTGCCAGCAGCTTAAACAGGGGGTTGACAGATACGCAGTATTTT
j_gene: TRBJ2-3
v_gene: TRBV7-2
d_gene: TRBD1
abundance: -

CDR3aa: CASSVVGQYTEAFF
CDR3nt: TGTGCCAGCAGCGTAGTCGGACAGTACACTGAAGCTTTCTTT
j_gene: TRBJ1-1
v_gene: TRBV9
d_gene: -
abundance: -

CDR3aa: CASRSGMIGELFF
CDR3nt: TGTGCCAGCCGGAGCGGGATGATCGGGGAGCTGTTTTTT
j_gene: TRBJ2-2
v_gene: TRBV9
d_gene: TRBD2
abundance: -

CDR3aa: CASSDPVIAGKETQYF
CDR3nt: TGTGCCAGCAGCGACCCCGTAATAGCGGGGAAGGAGACCCAGTACTTC
j_gene: TRBJ2-5
v_gene: TRBV7-2
d_gene: TRBD2
abundance: once

CDR3aa: CASSSSSYNEQFF
CDR3nt: TGTGCCAGCAGCTCGAGCTCCTACAATGAGCAGTTCTTC
j_gene: TRBJ2-1
v_gene: TRBV7-2
d_gene: -
abundance: -

CDR3aa: CAISEQGVPTDTQYF
CDR3nt: TGTGCCATCAGTGAGCAGGGGGTTCCCACAGATACGCAGTATTTT
j_gene: TRBJ2-3
v_gene: TRBV10-3
d_gene: TRBD1
abundance: -

CDR3aa: CASSLVDQPQHF
CDR3nt: TGTGCCAGCAGTTTAGTGGATCAGCCCCAGCATTTT
j_gene: TRBJ1-5
v_gene: TRBV12-3/TRBV12-4
d_gene: -
abundance: -

CDR3aa: CAATRGLNTEAFF
CDR3nt: TGTGCCGCCACGAGGGGTTTGAACACTGAAGCTTTCTTT
j_gene: TRBJ1-1
v_gene: TRBV30
d_gene: -
abundance: -

CDR3aa: CASSQVVGEKLFF
CDR3nt: TGCGCCAGCAGCCAAGTAGTGGGTGAAAAACTGTTTTTT
j_gene: TRBJ1-4
v_gene: TRBV4-3
d_gene: -
abundance: -

CDR3aa: CASSLDRRTYEQYF
CDR3nt: TGCGCCAGCAGCTTGGATAGGAGGACCTACGAGCAGTACTTC
j_gene: TRBJ2-7
v_gene: TRBV5-1
d_gene: -
abundance: few

CDR3aa: CASSAYTGVPEAFF
CDR3nt: TGTGCCAGCAGCGCATACACAGGGGTCCCTGAAGCTTTCTTT
j_gene: TRBJ1-1
v_gene: TRBV9
d_gene: TRBD1
abundance: -

CDR3aa: CASSLRRPDEQYF
CDR3nt: TGTGCCAGCAGCTTAAGGCGGCCGGACGAGCAGTACTTC
j_gene: TRBJ2-7
v_gene: TRBV7-2
d_gene: -
abundance: -

CDR3aa: CASSPSPSGPTYEQYF
CDR3nt: TGTGCCAGCAGCCCCTCCCCTAGCGGACCTACCTACGAGCAGTACTTC
j_gene: TRBJ2-7
v_gene: TRBV7-6
d_gene: TRBD2
abundance: -

CDR3aa: CASSQQPGLDVETQYF
CDR3nt: TGCGCCAGCAGCCAGCAGCCGGGACTAGACGTGGAGACCCAGTACTTC
j_gene: TRBJ2-5
v_gene: TRBV4-1
d_gene: TRBD2
abundance: -

CDR3aa: CASSPSLAGRYYEQYF
CDR3nt: TGTGCCAGCAGCCCAAGTCTAGCGGGGCGATACTACGAGCAGTACTTC
j_gene: TRBJ2-7
v_gene: TRBV3-1/TRBV3-2
d_gene: TRBD2
abundance: -

CDR3aa: CAISESIPTGGNQPQHF
CDR3nt: TGTGCCATCAGTGAGTCGATTCCTACAGGGGGAAATCAGCCCCAGCATTTT
j_gene: TRBJ1-5
v_gene: TRBV10-3
d_gene: TRBD1
abundance: -

CDR3aa: CASSKGQGAPYGYTF
CDR3nt: TGTGCCAGCAGCAAGGGACAGGGGGCTCCCTATGGCTACACCTTC
j_gene: TRBJ1-2
v_gene: TRBV5-5
d_gene: TRBD1
abundance: -

CDR3aa: CASTKEGGSGQETQYF
CDR3nt: TGTGCCAGTACCAAAGAGGGGGGAAGCGGCCAAGAGACCCAGTACTTC
j_gene: TRBJ2-5
v_gene: TRBV19
d_gene: -
abundance: once

CDR3aa: CASSQGTGRETGELFF
CDR3nt: TGCGCCAGCAGCCAGGGGACAGGGAGGGAGACCGGGGAGCTGTTTTTT
j_gene: TRBJ2-2
v_gene: TRBV5-1
d_gene: TRBD1
abundance: -

CDR3aa: CASSYGSGYTGELFF
CDR3nt: TGTGCCAGCAGTTACGGTTCAGGGTACACCGGGGAGCTGTTTTTT
j_gene: TRBJ2-2
v_gene: TRBV6-5
d_gene: -
abundance: few

CDR3aa: CASSSGDRAKNIQYF
CDR3nt: TGTGCCAGCAGCTCCGGGGACAGGGCCAAAAACATTCAGTACTTC
j_gene: TRBJ2-4
v_gene: TRBV9
d_gene: TRBD1
abundance: -

CDR3aa: CASSPRSRLDDEQFF
CDR3nt: TGTGCCAGCAGCCCCCGATCCCGGCTAGACGATGAGCAGTTCTTC
j_gene: TRBJ2-1
v_gene: TRBV11-3
d_gene: -
abundance: few

CDR3aa: CASSNPDNRSPLHF
CDR3nt: TGTGCCAGCAGCAATCCGGACAACCGTTCACCCCTCCACTTT
j_gene: TRBJ1-6
v_gene: TRBV5-4
d_gene: -
abundance: -

CDR3aa: CASSSRAGTAVYGYTF
CDR3nt: TGTGCCAGCAGCTCCCGGGCAGGGACCGCCGTTTATGGCTACACCTTC
j_gene: TRBJ1-2
v_gene: TRBV5-4
d_gene: -
abundance: -

CDR3aa: CASSLSGSRSQYF
CDR3nt: TGTGCCAGCAGTTTAAGCGGCAGTAGGTCCCAGTACTTC
j_gene: TRBJ2-5
v_gene: TRBV12-3/TRBV12-4
d_gene: -
abundance: -

CDR3aa: CSARPGQTQYF
CDR3nt: TGCAGTGCCCGACCTGGTCAGACCCAGTACTTC
j_gene: TRBJ2-5
v_gene: TRBV20-1
d_gene: -
abundance: once